Below, 31 T cell receptor beta chains from the same sample are listed, as sequenced in a study of blood T cell repertoires in COVID-19. Assay used: immunoSEQ multiplex PCR; TCRdb lists only in-frame clones, some missing. Of about 170,000 clones in the sample, roughly nine tenths were seen once. Sequencing used PBMCs or T cells enriched from blood (not recorded which). Receptors were obtained from a human donor with acute COVID-19. The donor label of this sample is uncertain.

CDR3 residues: CASSFSGSGANVLTF. In DNA form, the CDR3 reads TGTGCCAGCAGCTTTAGCGGGTCTGGGGCCAACGTCCTGACTTTC. This chain connects TRBV5-4 to TRBJ2-6; 7 bases match TRBD2. V dropped 2 bases and J dropped 1; count of bases not matched to a gene: 0. Germline values: CDR1 SGHNT, CDR2 YYREEE (reference sequence). The CDR3 contains 15 residues.

The J gene is TRBJ2-2, the V gene TRBV5-1, with 7 bases matching TRBD2. This CDR3 spans 17 amino acids. The V and J ends lost 0 bases and 4 bases, in that order; junction bases with no gene match: 9. CDR1 and CDR2 (germline): SGHRS, YFSETQ. CDR3 sequence: CASSLDSPSGGTGELFF. The CDR3 DNA reads TGCGCCAGCAGCTTGGACAGTCCTAGCGGAGGCACCGGGGAGCTGTTTTTT.

This clone was picked up one time. The chain is built from TRBV18 and TRBJ1-2; 8 bases fit TRBD1. V trimming: 2 bases; J trimming: 5 bases; junction bases outside the gene matches: 4. From germline, CDR1 is KGHSH and CDR2 LQKENI. The CDR3 extends over 14 amino acids. DNA of the CDR3: TGTGCCAGCTCACCAGTTAACAGGGGGTATGGCTACACCTTC. Translating it yields CASSPVNRGYGYTF.

This clone was observed a single time. The chain joins TRBV5-1 to TRBJ2-3, with 10 bases aligning to TRBD2. V gave up 3 bases and J gave up 4 bases; unmatched junction bases: 20. The CDR3 covers 20 residues. CDR1 SGHRS and CDR2 YFSETQ come from the germline V gene. This CDR3 is CASSSSGTSLSGGASDTQYF. The CDR3 DNA follows: TGCGCCAGCAGCTCCTCCGGGACAAGTCTCAGCGGGGGGGCCTCAGATACGCAGTATTTT.

The rearrangement joins TRBV6-2 or TRBV6-3 to TRBJ1-6; 11 bases align to TRBD1. This CDR3 region has 17 residues. J was trimmed by 5 bases and V by 5 bases; bases with no gene match: 8. CDR1 and CDR2 from the germline V gene are MNHEY and SVGEGT. CDR3 sequence reads: CASSDRGTGGNNSPLHF. The DNA for the CDR3 is TGTGCCAGCAGTGACCGAGGGACAGGGGGAAATAATTCACCCCTCCACTTT.

The gene calls are TRBV4-3 and TRBJ2-5; weak D call: TRBD2 (6 bases). CDR3 length: 15 amino acids. CDR1 is LGHNA, CDR2 YSLEER, per germline. Deletions cut 0 bases from V and 5 bases from J, with 13 bases between. The CDR3 sequence: CASSQDSRGRETQYF. Here the CDR3 DNA reads TGCGCCAGCAGCCAAGATTCGCGGGGACGGGAGACCCAGTACTTC.

The rearrangement uses TRBV19 and TRBJ1-1; D is perhaps TRBD1 (6 bases). The V end was cut by 6 bases, the J end by 1 base, with 12 bases between. Per the germline V gene, CDR1 is LNHDA and CDR2 is SQIVND (reference sequence). The CDR3 runs to 14 residues. The CDR3 here is CASSPRTANTEAFF. In DNA, the CDR3 is TGTGCCAGTAGCCCCCGGACAGCGAACACTGAAGCTTTCTTT.

The chain combines TRBV18 with TRBJ2-1; the match to TRBD1 covers 11 bases. CDR1 is KGHSH and CDR2 is LQKENI in the germline V gene. This CDR3 has 14 amino acids. Losses at the gene ends were 4 bases for V and 9 bases for J; bases not matched to a gene: 5. CDR3 region: CASSLGTGGGEQFF. CDR3 in DNA: TGTGCCAGCTCACTTGGGACAGGGGGTGGTGAGCAGTTCTTC.

The chain recombines TRBV30 with TRBJ1-2; D is perhaps TRBD1 (5 bases). Germline CDR1 and CDR2: GTSNPN and SVGIG (reference sequence). Trimming left V 0 bases short and J 8 bases short, with 19 bases between. There are 15 residues in the CDR3. The CDR3 protein is CAWSVGFNRLGGYTF. The CDR3 DNA sequence: TGTGCCTGGAGTGTAGGGTTCAACAGGCTAGGGGGCTACACCTTC.

The chain is built from TRBV5-1 and TRBJ1-4; D gene uncertain. Looked up from germline, CDR1 is SGHRS and CDR2 is YFSETQ. Deletions cut 2 bases from V and 3 bases from J, with 8 bases between. CDR3 size: 14 residues. The CDR3 sequence is CASSFTGSNEKLFF. CDR3 in DNA: TGCGCCAGCAGCTTCACGGGGTCTAATGAAAAACTGTTTTTT.

V and J are TRBV6-5 and TRBJ2-3, with 11 bases identical to TRBD2. CDR1 and CDR2 (germline): MNHEY, SVGAGI. This CDR3 spans 15 amino acids. V lost 8 bases to trimming and J lost 3 bases; unmatched junction nucleotides: 7. The CDR3 spells CASYSGGAETDTQYF. In DNA, the CDR3 is TGTGCCAGCTATAGCGGGGGGGCGGAAACAGATACGCAGTATTTT.

Comments on this clone: A read error may produce the germline difference seen at one junction end. This chain uses TRBV7-8 with TRBJ2-3; 12 bases align to TRBD2. There are 13 residues in the CDR3. Germline-derived CDR1 and CDR2 are SGHVS and FQNEAQ. The CDR3 nucleotides read TGTGCCAGCAGCTTAACGGGTCTAGCGGGGGGGGATTTT. Translation gives CASSLTGLAGGDF.

J is TRBJ2-1 and V is TRBV15; 10 positions agree with TRBD1. Germline V gene data show CDR1 as LNHNV and CDR2 as YYDKDF (reference sequence). V lost 1 base, J lost 1 base, and 1 base stayed unmatched. CDR3 size: 16 residues. The CDR3 sequence: CATSRVGQGSYNEQFF. The CDR3, as DNA: TGTGCCACCAGCAGAGTGGGACAGGGGTCCTACAATGAGCAGTTCTTC.

This chain connects TRBV15 to TRBJ1-2, with TRBD1 as a possible D gene (5 bases). The CDR3 covers 14 residues. Germline V gene lookup returns CDR1 LNHNV and CDR2 YYDKDF (reference sequence). V was trimmed by 5 bases and J by 4 bases, leaving 14 bases between them. The CDR3 here is CATSGQGVGYGYTF. The CDR3 nucleotides are TGTGCCACCAGCGGCCAGGGTGTCGGCTATGGCTACACCTTC.

The chain recombines TRBV7-9 with TRBJ2-2; 12 bases match TRBD1. CDR3 size: 17 residues. After removal of 1 base from V and 2 bases from J, the junction contained 2 bases not matched to a gene. The germline V gene encodes CDR1 SEHNR and CDR2 FQNEAQ (reference sequence). The CDR3 DNA is TGTGCCAGCAGCTTAGTCGGGACAGGGGGCAACACCGGGGAGCTGTTTTTT. Translating it yields CASSLVGTGGNTGELFF.

V usage is TRBV7-9 and J usage is TRBJ2-7, with D possibly TRBD2 on 5 matching bases. This CDR3 is 12 amino acids long. V lost 0 bases and J lost 6, with 6 bases in between. Germline V lookup: CDR1 SEHNR, CDR2 FQNEAQ (reference sequence). CDR3 in amino acids: CASSLAGGEQYF. The CDR3, as DNA: TGTGCCAGCAGCTTAGCAGGAGGCGAGCAGTACTTC.

In this sample, this clone turned up a few times. The chain couples TRBV19 to TRBJ1-5; TRBD1 aligns across 10 bases. This CDR3 contains 15 residues. V dropped 10 bases and J dropped 5; count of bases not matched to a gene: 11. The V gene's germline CDR1 is LNHDA and CDR2 SQIVND (reference sequence). The DNA of the CDR3 is TGTGCCACAAACATGGGACAGGGGATATATCAGCCCCAGCATTTT. Translation: CATNMGQGIYQPQHF.

V is TRBV12-5 and J is TRBJ2-1; TRBD2 agrees at 9 bases. The CDR3 sequence is 16 residues long. Germline CDR1 is LGHNT and CDR2 is FRNRAP. V gave up 0 bases and J gave up 9 bases; unmatched junction bases: 9. CDR3 amino acids: CASGLVVSSGVGEQFF. CDR3 sequence (DNA): TGTGCTAGTGGTTTGGTAGTGTCTAGCGGGGTCGGTGAGCAGTTCTTC.

This chain uses TRBV27 with TRBJ1-2, with TRBD1 matching over 7 bases. CDR1 is MNHEY, CDR2 SMNVEV, per germline (reference sequence). J was trimmed by 8 bases and V by 6 bases; bases with no gene match: 15. CDR3 length: 15 residues. Here the CDR3 DNA reads TGTGCCAGCAGCCCCACGACAGGGAGAGTAGAGGGCTACACCTTC. Its translation: CASSPTTGRVEGYTF.

This clone was observed once. This chain joins TRBV7-9 and TRBJ2-7; D gene ambiguous. V lost 5 bases to trimming and J lost 5 bases, with 10 bases between them. The CDR3 is 12 amino acids. The germline gives CDR1 SEHNR, CDR2 FQNEAQ (reference sequence). The CDR3 DNA follows: TGTGCCAGCAGCCCAGATTTCGACGAGCAGTACTTC. Translating it yields CASSPDFDEQYF.

The chain recombines TRBV29-1 with TRBJ2-1; 8 nucleotides align to TRBD2. The germline V gene encodes CDR1 SQVTM and CDR2 ANQGSEA. Germline trimming cut 1 base from V and 0 bases from J; bases unmatched to any gene: 8. This CDR3 region has 17 residues. CDR3 sequence: CSVEVSSGDASYNEQFF. The CDR3 bases are TGCAGCGTTGAAGTGAGTAGCGGGGACGCCTCCTACAATGAGCAGTTCTTC.

This chain connects TRBV9 to TRBJ1-2; 8 positions match TRBD1. Losses at the gene ends were 4 bases for V and 6 bases for J; bases not matched to a gene: 17. CDR1 is SGDLS, CDR2 YYNGEE, per germline. This CDR3 spans 17 amino acids. The CDR3 bases are TGTGCCAGCAGCATGGACAGGGAGCGGCCAATGGGCCATGGCTACACCTTC. This gives the protein CASSMDRERPMGHGYTF. Filled out from reference TRBV9 and TRBJ1-2, the complete variable domain reads DSGVTQTPKHLITATGQRVTLRCSPRSGDLSVYWYQQSLDQGLQFLIQYYNGEERAKGNILERFSAQQFPDLHSELNLSSLELGDSALYFCASSMDRERPMGHGYTFGSGTRLTVV.

The chain recombines TRBV6-4 with TRBJ1-2, with TRBD1 identical over 10 bases. CDR3 size: 13 residues. Germline CDR1 is MRHNA and CDR2 is SNTAGT. V was pared by 3 bases and J by 5 bases, with 0 bases of the junction left unmatched. CDR3 sequence (DNA): TGTGCCAGCAGTGAGGGACAGGGGTATGGCTACACCTTC. Its translation: CASSEGQGYGYTF.

The chain is built from TRBV7-9 and TRBJ2-5; tentative D call: TRBD2 (5 bases). Trimming cost V 3 bases and J 5 bases, with 13 bases left between them. The CDR3 contains 14 residues. Germline assignment: CDR1 SEHNR and CDR2 FQNEAQ (reference sequence). CDR3 nucleotide sequence: TGTGCCAGCAGCTTCTTGCGCGGGCAGGAGACCCAGTACTTC. Its protein product is CASSFLRGQETQYF.

V usage is TRBV5-6 and J usage is TRBJ1-1; maybe TRBD1 (5 bases). The CDR3 contains 12 residues. Trimming removed 0 bases from V and 8 bases from J, with 8 bases in between. Germline CDR1 is SGHDT and CDR2 is YYEEEE. The CDR3 sequence is CASSLGTTEAFF. CDR3 DNA: TGTGCCAGCAGCTTGGGGACAACCGAAGCTTTCTTT.

This chain connects TRBV10-3 to TRBJ2-7; TRBD1 matches 9 bases. The V segment lost 10 bases and the J segment 2 bases; nucleotides outside the gene matches: 12. This CDR3 contains 15 residues. Germline CDR1 and CDR2: ENHRY and SYGVKD. The CDR3 reads CASSLDRGSTYEQYF. As DNA, the CDR3 is TGTGCCAGCTCCTTAGACAGGGGGAGTACCTACGAGCAGTACTTC.

J is TRBJ2-2 and V is TRBV7-9; the match to TRBD2 covers 10 bases. The CDR3 has 17 residues. V lost 5 bases to trimming and J lost 2 bases; unmatched junction nucleotides: 8. Germline V gene data show CDR1 as SEHNR and CDR2 as FQNEAQ (reference sequence). Here the CDR3 DNA reads TGTGCCAGCAGCCCCGGGGCACTAGCGGGAAACACCGGGGAGCTGTTTTTT. Protein: CASSPGALAGNTGELFF.

The chain has TRBV29-1 and TRBJ2-5; maybe TRBD2 (5 bases). Germline V CDR1 and CDR2: SQVTM, ANQGSEA. The V end was cut by 3 bases, the J end by 4 bases, with 12 bases between. The CDR3 consists of 13 residues. The CDR3 region has the DNA TGCAGCGTTGATGCTGGAGGAGGAGAGACCCAGTACTTC. Translated, it gives CSVDAGGGETQYF.

The chain recombines TRBV7-5 with TRBJ1-2; the D call of TRBD1 is as the table states it, not checked on the DNA. TRBV7-5 is tagged as a pseudogene. The CDR3 covers 13 residues. CDR3: CARRSPGGYGYTF. CDR3 in DNA: TGTGCCAGAAGGTCACCAGGGGGCTATGGCTACACCTTC.

The sample holds one count of this clone. The rearrangement links TRBV12-5 to TRBJ2-5; 7 bases are shared with TRBD1. V was clipped by 1 base and J by 4 bases; unmatched bases: 0. The CDR3 loop spans 13 amino acids. The germline CDR1 and CDR2 sequences are LGHNT and FRNRAP. The CDR3 here is CASGLGQGETQYF. The CDR3 coding sequence is TGTGCTAGTGGTTTGGGACAGGGAGAGACCCAGTACTTC.

This clone occurred a few times. The chain is built from TRBV18 and TRBJ2-7; D may be TRBD2 (6 bases). The CDR3 is made up of 18 amino acids. Germline V gives CDR1 KGHSH, CDR2 LQKENI. The ends were cut back, 2 bases at V and 0 bases at J, with 20 bases in the middle. CDR3 protein: CASSPAGRESMSSYEQYF. The CDR3 DNA reads as TGTGCCAGCTCACCAGCGGGACGGGAGAGCATGAGCTCCTACGAGCAGTACTTC. The variable domain in full, completed from reference TRBV18 and TRBJ2-7, reads NAGVMQNPRHLVRRRGQEARLRCSPMKGHSHVYWYRQLPEEGLKFMVYLQKENIIDESGMPKERFSAEFPKEGPSILRIQQVVRGDSAAYFCASSPAGRESMSSYEQYFGPGTRLTVT.